Sequencing of this T cell receptor (beta chain) was carried out in a study of shared clonotypes between healthy human individuals. Comments on this clone: Its specificity is unknown.

Study observations and caveats: When compared with the clonotypes that were shared by all four sorted-subset donors, the non-shared clonotypes turned out to have lower generation probabilities.

Measured with immunoSEQ multiplex PCR; TCRdb has only the in-frame clones, and not every one. The repertoire holds about a million clones, about 72% seen once, with 0.89% in the top ten. The V gene's germline CDR1 is SGHTA and CDR2 FQGNSA. CDR3 length: 12 residues. V lost 5 bases and J 6 bases, leaving 7 bases between the germline ends. The origin of this receptor is a young man in good health. Some clones in this sample may be carry-over from other donors' samples. The chain uses TRBV7-2 and TRBJ2-2; D tentatively reads TRBD1 or TRBD2 (5 bases each). Specimen: memory CD4+ T cells from PBMCs. Indicated subset: CD45RA-negative fraction. The CDR3 protein is CASSPGPGELFF. In DNA form, the CDR3 reads TGTGCCAGCAGCCCGGGACCCGGGGAGCTGTTTTTT.